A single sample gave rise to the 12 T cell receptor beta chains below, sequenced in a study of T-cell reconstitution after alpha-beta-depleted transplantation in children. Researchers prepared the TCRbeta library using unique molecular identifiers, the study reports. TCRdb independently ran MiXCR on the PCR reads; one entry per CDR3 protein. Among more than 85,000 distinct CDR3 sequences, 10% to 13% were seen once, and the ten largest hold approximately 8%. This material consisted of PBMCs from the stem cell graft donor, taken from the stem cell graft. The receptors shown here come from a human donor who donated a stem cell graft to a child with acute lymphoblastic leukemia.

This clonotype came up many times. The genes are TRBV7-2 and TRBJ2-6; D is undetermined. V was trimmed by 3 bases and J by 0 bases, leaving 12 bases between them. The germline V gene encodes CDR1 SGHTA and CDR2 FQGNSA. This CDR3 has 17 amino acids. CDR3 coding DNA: TGTGCCAGCAGCTTTTATGAGTTCATCTCTGGGGCCAACGTCCTGACTTTC. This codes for CASSFYEFISGANVLTF.

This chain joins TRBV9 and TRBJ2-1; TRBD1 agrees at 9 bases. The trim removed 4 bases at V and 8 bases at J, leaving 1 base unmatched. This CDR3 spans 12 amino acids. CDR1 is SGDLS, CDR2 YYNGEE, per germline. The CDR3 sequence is CASSRTGDEQFF. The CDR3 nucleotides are TGTGCCAGCAGCCGGACAGGGGATGAGCAGTTCTTC. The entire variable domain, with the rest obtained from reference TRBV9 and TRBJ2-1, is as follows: DSGVTQTPKHLITATGQRVTLRCSPRSGDLSVYWYQQSLDQGLQFLIQYYNGEERAKGNILERFSAQQFPDLHSELNLSSLELGDSALYFCASSRTGDEQFFGPGTRLTVL.

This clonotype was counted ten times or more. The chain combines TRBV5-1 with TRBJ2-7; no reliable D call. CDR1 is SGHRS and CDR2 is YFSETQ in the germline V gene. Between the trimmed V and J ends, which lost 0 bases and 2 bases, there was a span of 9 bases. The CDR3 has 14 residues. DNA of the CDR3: TGCGCCAGCAGCTTGGGAGACGATCCCTACGAGCAGTACTTC. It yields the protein CASSLGDDPYEQYF.

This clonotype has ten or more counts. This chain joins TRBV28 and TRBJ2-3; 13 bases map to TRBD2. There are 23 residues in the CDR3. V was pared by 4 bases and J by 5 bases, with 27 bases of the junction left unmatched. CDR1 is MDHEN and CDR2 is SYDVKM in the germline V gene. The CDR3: CASSSNNNPTGPGTSGTRDTQYF. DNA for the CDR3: TGTGCCAGCAGTTCTAATAACAACCCGACAGGGCCCGGGACTAGCGGGACGAGAGATACGCAGTATTTT.

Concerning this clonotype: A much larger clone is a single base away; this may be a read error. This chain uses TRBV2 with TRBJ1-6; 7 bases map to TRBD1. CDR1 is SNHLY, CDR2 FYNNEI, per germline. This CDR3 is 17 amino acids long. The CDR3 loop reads CAISLRGTGTANSPLHF. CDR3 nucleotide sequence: TGTGCCATCAGTTTGAGGGGGACTGGGACAGCTAATTCACCCCTCCACTTT.

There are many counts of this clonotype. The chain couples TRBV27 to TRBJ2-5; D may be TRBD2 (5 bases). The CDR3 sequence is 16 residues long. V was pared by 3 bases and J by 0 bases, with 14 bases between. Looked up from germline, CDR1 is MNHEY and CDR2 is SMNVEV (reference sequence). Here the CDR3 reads CASSLARTSYQETQYF. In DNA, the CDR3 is TGTGCCAGCAGTTTGGCACGGACTTCGTACCAAGAGACCCAGTACTTC.

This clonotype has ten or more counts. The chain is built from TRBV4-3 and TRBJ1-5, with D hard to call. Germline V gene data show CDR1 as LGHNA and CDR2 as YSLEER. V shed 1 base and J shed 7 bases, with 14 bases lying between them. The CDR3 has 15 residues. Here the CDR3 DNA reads TGCGCCAGCAGCCAAGGTTCGGGGATTGGGCAGCCCCAGCATTTT. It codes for CASSQGSGIGQPQHF.

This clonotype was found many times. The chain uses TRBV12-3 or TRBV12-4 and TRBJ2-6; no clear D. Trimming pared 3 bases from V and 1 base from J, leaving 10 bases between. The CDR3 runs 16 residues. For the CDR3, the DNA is TGTGCCAGCAGTTTGTCAGGTTTGTCTGGGGCCAACGTCCTGACTTTC. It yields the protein CASSLSGLSGANVLTF.

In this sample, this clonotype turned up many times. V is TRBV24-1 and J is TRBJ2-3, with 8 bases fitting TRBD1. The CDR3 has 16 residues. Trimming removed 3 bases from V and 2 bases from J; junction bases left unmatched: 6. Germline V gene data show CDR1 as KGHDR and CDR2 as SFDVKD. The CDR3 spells CATSDPRTGFTDTQYF. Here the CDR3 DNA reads TGTGCCACCAGTGATCCGAGGACAGGGTTCACAGATACGCAGTATTTT.

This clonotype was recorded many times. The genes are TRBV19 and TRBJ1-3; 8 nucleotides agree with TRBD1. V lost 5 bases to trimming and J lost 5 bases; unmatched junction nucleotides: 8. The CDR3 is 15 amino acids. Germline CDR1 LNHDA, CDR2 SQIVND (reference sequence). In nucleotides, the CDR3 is TGTGCCAGTAGTTCCGGACAGGGTGGGAGAAACACCATATATTTT. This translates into CASSSGQGGRNTIYF.

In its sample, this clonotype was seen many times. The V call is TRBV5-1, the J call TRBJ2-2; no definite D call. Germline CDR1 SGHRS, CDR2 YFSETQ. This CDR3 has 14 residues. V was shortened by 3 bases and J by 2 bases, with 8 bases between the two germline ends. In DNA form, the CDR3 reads TGCGCCAGCAGCTACCCGACAAACACCGGGGAGCTGTTTTTT. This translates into CASSYPTNTGELFF.

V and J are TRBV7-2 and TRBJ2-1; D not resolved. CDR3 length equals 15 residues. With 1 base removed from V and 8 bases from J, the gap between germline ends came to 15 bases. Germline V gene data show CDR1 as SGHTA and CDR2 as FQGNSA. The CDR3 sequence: CASSLGSVGLDEQFF. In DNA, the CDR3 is TGTGCCAGCAGCTTAGGTTCCGTAGGGTTGGATGAGCAGTTCTTC.